The 25 T cell receptor beta chains reported below all come from one sample, sequenced in a study of shared clonotypes between healthy human individuals. The naive CD8 fraction comprised CD45RO-negative cells positively selected for CCR7 and excluded terminally differentiated effector memory CD45RA+ cells. Clones were read by immunoSEQ multiplex PCR, and TCRdb kept only the in-frame ones, dropping some. The data contain 1.5 million to 2.5 million clones, less than 95% of them singletons. Sequenced: naive CD8+ T cells sorted from blood. The source is a man younger than 35 in good health.

The chain uses TRBV6-5 and TRBJ2-2; 9 bases map to TRBD1. The CDR3 length is 15 residues. The germline gives CDR1 MNHEY, CDR2 SVGAGI. V shed 8 bases, J shed 1 base, and the junction held 5 bases outside the gene matches. CDR3 nucleotides: TGTGCCAGCCGCCCGGGACAGGGGAACACCGGGGAGCTGTTTTTT. Translated: CASRPGQGNTGELFF.

Concerning this clone itself: Because it lacks the conserved phenylalanine or tryptophan at the end, this CDR3 is likely a read error. The DNA is left out, because the CDR3 cannot be placed on it with certainty; the CDR3 is given as TCRdb lists it. The genes are TRBV23-1 and TRBJ1-1; the DNA was not compared with TRBD1, the D call given in the table. TRBV23-1 is reported as an ORF; its role is uncertain. Ends included, the CDR3 has 9 residues. The CDR3 loop reads CASSPVLRY.

The CDR3 DNA follows: TGTGCCAGCAGCTTCGGGACAGACACTGAAGCTTTCTTT. Residues: CASSFGTDTEAFF. The chain recombines TRBV11-2 with TRBJ1-1, with 7 positions matching TRBD1. Germline lookup yields CDR1 SGHAT and CDR2 FQNNGV. Unmatched junction bases numbered 1, after V lost 3 bases and J lost 3 bases. This CDR3 has 13 residues.

This rearrangement joins TRBV20-1 to TRBJ2-1; D call uncertain. This CDR3 has 11 residues. Germline V gene lookup returns CDR1 DFQATT and CDR2 SNEGSKA (reference sequence). CDR3 sequence reads: CSAKFVNEQFF. The CDR3 nucleotides read TGCAGCGCCAAATTCGTAAATGAGCAGTTCTTC.

This chain connects TRBV13 to TRBJ2-5; 13 bases are shared with TRBD2. Germline lookup yields CDR1 PRHDT and CDR2 FYEKMQ (reference sequence). The CDR3 is 16 amino acids. V shed 4 bases, J shed 3 bases, and the junction held 5 bases outside the gene matches. CDR3 coding DNA: TGTGCCAGCAGCTGGGGGACTAGCGGGAATGAAGAGACCCAGTACTTC. Its translation: CASSWGTSGNEETQYF.

This clone was seen only once. CDR3 DNA sequence: TGTGCCAGCAGCTTAGGAGGTCTAGGCACAGATACGCAGTATTTT. This translates into CASSLGGLGTDTQYF. The V gene is TRBV7-9, the J gene TRBJ2-3, with no clear D. This CDR3 has 15 residues. V lost 1 base to trimming and J lost 1 base, with 9 bases between them. Germline CDR1 and CDR2: SEHNR and FQNEAQ (reference sequence).

The chain is built from TRBV7-9 and TRBJ2-4; D is unclear. Germline V gene sequence: CDR1 SEHNR, CDR2 FQNEAQ (reference sequence). The CDR3 loop spans 14 amino acids. V was trimmed by 6 bases and J by 9 bases, leaving 18 bases between them. For the CDR3, the DNA is TGTGCCAGCAGATCCCCCCTTGAGCGAAGCATTCAGTACTTC. Residues: CASRSPLERSIQYF. Full variable domain (missing parts from reference TRBV7-9 and TRBJ2-4): DTGVSQNPRHKITKRGQNVTFRCDPISEHNRLYWYRQTLGQGPEFLTYFQNEAQLEKSRLLSDRFSAERPKGSFSTLEIQRTEQGDSAMYLCASRSPLERSIQYFGAGTRLSVL.

V is TRBV9 and J is TRBJ1-1; D not certain. The CDR3 spans 13 residues. V dropped 4 bases and J dropped 1 base, with 8 bases sitting between them. Looked up from germline, CDR1 is SGDLS and CDR2 is YYNGEE. The CDR3 coding sequence is TGTGCCAGCAGCAGGACGGGGAACACTGAAGCTTTCTTT. It specifies CASSRTGNTEAFF.

This clone has a single count. Other DNA sequences within the sample encode an identical CDR3. The chain couples TRBV19 to TRBJ2-7; 8 positions match TRBD2. Germline-derived CDR1 and CDR2 are LNHDA and SQIVND (reference sequence). The V segment lost 5 bases and the J segment 3 bases; nucleotides outside the gene matches: 3. The CDR3 covers 13 residues. The CDR3 protein is CASSPAGGYEQYF. The CDR3 coding sequence is TGTGCCAGTAGTCCTGCGGGGGGCTACGAGCAGTACTTC.

J is TRBJ2-3 and V is TRBV5-6; a weak D match, TRBD2 (6 bases). The CDR3 is made up of 16 amino acids. V lost 0 bases, J lost 0 bases, and 11 bases lay in between. Germline assignment: CDR1 SGHDT and CDR2 YYEEEE. CDR3 loop: CASSLVEGPSTDTQYF. The CDR3 DNA reads as TGTGCCAGCAGCTTGGTGGAGGGGCCTAGCACAGATACGCAGTATTTT.

The V call is TRBV4-3, the J call TRBJ2-1, with D possibly being TRBD1 or TRBD2 (7 bases each). This CDR3 is built from 15 residues. V shed 6 bases and J shed 6 bases, with 18 bases lying between them. Germline lookup yields CDR1 LGHNA and CDR2 YSLEER. CDR3 DNA sequence: TGCGCCAGCAGTACCGACAGGGAGGGGGTCAATGAGCAGTTCTTC. As protein: CASSTDREGVNEQFF.

The V gene is TRBV27, the J gene TRBJ2-7; 12 nucleotides align to TRBD1. Germline V gene data show CDR1 as MNHEY and CDR2 as SMNVEV (reference sequence). J gave up 1 base and V 7 bases, and 8 bases lay outside the gene matches. The CDR3 totals 16 residues. The CDR3, as DNA: TGTGCCAGCACCTATGGGACAGGGGGCTCTTCCTACGAGCAGTACTTC. This gives the protein CASTYGTGGSSYEQYF.

As regards this clone: Within the sample, other DNA sequences also encode this same CDR3. The chain has TRBV5-4 and TRBJ1-1; no reliable D call. The CDR3 is made up of 11 amino acids. V was pared by 4 bases and J by 4 bases, with 5 bases between. CDR1 SGHNT and CDR2 YYREEE come from the germline V gene (reference sequence). The CDR3 sequence is CASSRGTEAFF. In DNA form, the CDR3 reads TGTGCCAGCAGCCGGGGCACTGAAGCTTTCTTT.

Comments on this clone: Other DNA sequences of this sample code for an identical CDR3. V and J are TRBV4-3 and TRBJ2-7; 7 nucleotides line up with TRBD1. Trimming removed 0 bases from V and 2 bases from J; junction bases left unmatched: 4. The germline gives CDR1 LGHNA, CDR2 YSLEER. This CDR3 spans 15 amino acids. In DNA, the CDR3 is TGCGCCAGCAGCCAAGATCGAGGGGGCCCCTACGAGCAGTACTTC. Translation gives CASSQDRGGPYEQYF.

This clone was detected many times. The chain has TRBV4-3 and TRBJ1-2; D is undetermined. Germline assignment: CDR1 LGHNA and CDR2 YSLEER. The CDR3 is made up of 11 amino acids. Trimming cost V 5 bases and J 4 bases, with 5 bases left between them. The DNA of the CDR3 is TGCGCCAGCAGCGACGGCTATGGCTACACCTTC. This sequence encodes CASSDGYGYTF.

CDR3: CATPRSGGYNEQFF. In nucleotides, the CDR3 is TGTGCCACCCCAAGGAGCGGGGGATACAATGAGCAGTTCTTC. The chain links TRBV2 to TRBJ2-1, with 8 bases identical to TRBD2. V was clipped by 10 bases and J by 4 bases; unmatched bases: 9. The CDR3 is 14 amino acids. Germline loops: CDR1 SNHLY, CDR2 FYNNEI.

This clone has a single count. The chain is built from TRBV4-1 and TRBJ1-1, with a possible D match to TRBD1 (6 bases). Deletions cut 0 bases from V and 4 bases from J, with 12 bases between. CDR3 length: 15 amino acids. The germline CDR1 and CDR2 sequences are MGHRA and YSYEKL. The CDR3 loop is CASSQEDRSGTEAFF. The CDR3 region has the DNA TGCGCCAGCAGCCAAGAGGACAGATCGGGCACTGAAGCTTTCTTT.

The J gene is TRBJ2-5, the V gene TRBV6-6; 11 nucleotides match TRBD2. Germline-derived CDR1 and CDR2 are MNHNY and SVGAGI (reference sequence). CDR3 length equals 15 residues. The trim removed 4 bases at V and 1 base at J, leaving 2 bases unmatched. The CDR3 protein is CASSSTSGVQETQYF. The CDR3 DNA sequence: TGTGCCAGCAGTTCGACTAGCGGGGTCCAAGAGACCCAGTACTTC.

The chain is built from TRBV10-3 and TRBJ2-1, with unresolved D. The CDR3 has 13 residues. Germline CDR1 reads ENHRY; CDR2 reads SYGVKD. V was cut by 3 bases and J by 10 bases, with 13 bases left in between. DNA for the CDR3: TGTGCCATCAGTGAAGCGTCCGTAGGCGAGCAGTTCTTC. It specifies CAISEASVGEQFF.

V usage is TRBV5-4 and J usage is TRBJ2-7, with a possible D match to TRBD2 (5 bases). Trimming removed 2 bases from V and 0 bases from J, with 12 bases in between. The CDR3 has 15 amino acids. The germline V gene has CDR1 SGHNT and CDR2 YYREEE (reference sequence). In DNA, the CDR3 is TGTGCCAGCAGCTTCGACGGCGGGTACTCCTACGAGCAGTACTTC. Protein: CASSFDGGYSYEQYF.

The V gene is TRBV18, the J gene TRBJ1-1; TRBD1 agrees at 8 bases. Germline V gives CDR1 KGHSH, CDR2 LQKENI. The CDR3 is made up of 14 amino acids. Trimming cost V 0 bases and J 9 bases; bases outside gene matches: 6. CDR3 in DNA: TGTGCCAGCTCACCACCGGGACAGGCAAGGAAAGCTTTCTTT. It translates to CASSPPGQARKAFF.

V and J are TRBV29-1 and TRBJ2-5; 7 bases fit TRBD1. Germline CDR1 is SQVTM and CDR2 is ANQGSEA. The CDR3 consists of 12 residues. Trimming cost V 6 bases and J 2 bases; bases outside gene matches: 3. CDR3 sequence reads: CSVRDSQETQYF. As DNA, the CDR3 is TGCAGCGTAAGGGACAGTCAAGAGACCCAGTACTTC.

This clone was observed once. The chain joins TRBV6-5 to TRBJ1-5; tentative D call: TRBD1 (5 bases). The CDR3 extends over 13 amino acids. The germline V gene encodes CDR1 MNHEY and CDR2 SVGAGI. Trimming cost V 6 bases and J 3 bases, with 9 bases left between them. CDR3 in amino acids: CASRQGYNQPQHF. CDR3 DNA sequence: TGTGCCAGCAGGCAGGGCTACAATCAGCCCCAGCATTTT.

The J gene is TRBJ2-7, the V gene TRBV27; 10 nucleotides agree with TRBD1. With V trimmed by 3 bases and J by 6 bases, 5 bases remained unmatched. The CDR3 consists of 14 residues. Germline CDR1 MNHEY, CDR2 SMNVEV (reference sequence). This CDR3 reads CASSFIGQGGEQYF. For the CDR3, the DNA is TGTGCCAGCAGTTTCATCGGACAGGGGGGCGAGCAGTACTTC.

About this clone itself: Just one base apart from a much larger clone, this may be a read error. The chain has TRBV11-2 and TRBJ2-5; 11 positions agree with TRBD2. Germline-derived CDR1 and CDR2 are SGHAT and FQNNGV. The CDR3 runs to 14 residues. J gave up 3 bases and V 3 bases, and 0 bases lay outside the gene matches. The CDR3 nucleotides read TGTGCCAGCAGCTTGGGACTAGCGGAAGAGACCCAGTACTTC. This gives the protein CASSLGLAEETQYF.